A selection of T cell receptor beta chains follows, all from one sample in a study of tumor-infiltrating lymphocytes in primary liver carcinoma. MiXCR, applied by TCRdb to the multiplex PCR reads, yields one record per CDR3 protein. The sample lists some 180,000 distinct CDR3 sequences, approximately 80% occurring once. The sequenced sample was tumor tissue from primary liver carcinoma. The source of these receptors is a man aged 40-50 years with primary liver carcinoma and hepatitis B virus infection. CDR3s include the opening cysteine and the closing phenylalanine or tryptophan. D genes are given only for firm matches. Expanded clones are given a class, and other clones once, few, many or no size at all.

clone_size j_call v_call d_call cdr3_nt cdr3_aa
. TRBJ2-7 TRBV7-9 TRBD2 TGTGCCAGCAGCTTGGCGGGGGACGAGCTGTACTTC CASSLAGDELYF
. TRBJ1-5 TRBV28 . TGTACCAGCAGTTTGGTGGATAGCAATCAGCCCCAACATTTT CTSSLVDSNQPQHF
. TRBJ2-7 TRBV6-4 . TGTGCCAGCAGTGAACGCGGGGATAGCTCCTACGAGCAGTACTTC CASSERGDSSYEQYF
few TRBJ2-7 TRBV28 . TGTGTCAGCACCAAGTTTGTCGACTACGAGCAGTACTTC CVSTKFVDYEQYF
. TRBJ2-3 TRBV9 TRBD1 TGTGCCAGCAGCGTAGCTTTGGGGACAGGTACAGATACGCAGTATTTT CASSVALGTGTDTQYF
. TRBJ2-7 TRBV6-1 . TGTGCCAGCAGTGAGACCCTAACGTCCCCCTACGAGCAGTACTTC CASSETLTSPYEQYF
. TRBJ2-3 TRBV29-1 TRBD2 TGCAGCGTTGTGGGAACACTATCGGGAGGTGGTAGTATCGCACATACGCAGTATTTT CSVVGTLSGGGSIAHTQYF
. TRBJ2-1 TRBV19 TRBD1 TGTGCCAGTAGTCCGATACAGGGGTTTGGGGATGAGCAGTTCTTC CASSPIQGFGDEQFF
. TRBJ2-1 TRBV4-2 . TGTGCCAGCAGTCCTAGAGGTTCACTAGAGGGTAACAATGAGCAGTTCTTC CASSPRGSLEGNNEQFF
many TRBJ1-1 TRBV5-1 . TGCGCCAGCAGCTCGGGGGGTCAAGTGGTTTTGACTGAAGCTTTCTTT CASSSGGQVVLTEAFF
. TRBJ2-1 TRBV25-1 TRBD1 TGTGCCAACAGTGTTCCCCGGGACAGGGTTCACAATGAGCAGTTCTTC CANSVPRDRVHNEQFF
. TRBJ2-1 TRBV5-6 . TGTGCCAGCAGCTTTAAGGTGGAGGGCCGGTACAATCAGCAGTTCTTC CASSFKVEGRYNQQFF
. TRBJ2-3 TRBV11-3 . TGTACTAGCAAATTCAATGAAGATACGCAGTATTTT CTSKFNEDTQYF
. TRBJ2-3 TRBV12-3/TRBV12-4 TRBD2 TGTGCCAGCAGTTTAGATCCCAGCGGGAGCACAGATACGAAGTATTTT CASSLDPSGSTDTKYF
. TRBJ2-6 TRBV6-1 . TGTGACAGTAGTGAAGCCTGGGGCAGAGTGTCCTCTGGGGCCAACGTCCTGACTTTC CDSSEAWGRVSSGANVLTF
. TRBJ2-7 TRBV6-1 TRBD1 TGTGCCAGCGGCCCTCGCCGGGACAGGAGCTCCTACAAGCAGTACTTC CASGPRRDRSSYKQYF
once TRBJ1-1 TRBV29-1 TRBD1 TGCAGTGCGTCAGGGGGTTGGGGAATGAACACTGAAGCTTTCTTT CSASGGWGMNTEAFF
. TRBJ2-3 TRBV11-1 . TGTGCCAGCGGCTCTGGGGGAAGCTCTGTTGGAGTCTGCAGAGATACGCAGTATTTT CASGSGGSSVGVCRDTQYF
. TRBJ2-1 TRBV5-5 TRBD2 TGCGCCGGCAGCTTGGAAGGGACTAGCGGGGAGAATGAGCAGTTCTTC CAGSLEGTSGENEQFF
. TRBJ2-7 TRBV5-4 . TGTGCTAGCAGCAAGACTATCGGAGGTCGAGGGGCCGAGCAGTACTTC CASSKTIGGRGAEQYF
. TRBJ2-1 TRBV6-2/TRBV6-3 . TGTGCCAGTACTTCATCACAGTCCCAGGGGCGCTACAATGAGCAGTTCTTC CASTSSQSQGRYNEQFF
. TRBJ1-1 TRBV6-5 . TGTGCCATCACTATGACACGGGAAACAGAAGCTTTCTTT CAITMTRETEAFF
. TRBJ2-1 TRBV12-3/TRBV12-4 . TGTGCCAGTGGCATGGGCAATGAGCAGTTCTTC CASGMGNEQFF
. TRBJ2-3 TRBV4-1 . TGCGCCAGCAACCAAGGGGGGGGACTAACGGGAGGACCAAATACGCAGTATTTT CASNQGGGLTGGPNTQYF
. TRBJ2-2 TRBV11-3 . TGTGCCAACAGCTGGGGACTGGAGAATACCGGGGAGCTGGTTTTT CANSWGLENTGELVF
once TRBJ2-2 TRBV9 . TGTGCCAGCAAACCGGGACTTAGTGTTATCGGGGAGCTGTTTTTT CASKPGLSVIGELFF
. TRBJ2-1 TRBV5-6 . TGTGCCAGCAGCGCCTTAACAGAGTCGACGTACAATGAGCAGTTCTTC CASSALTESTYNEQFF
. TRBJ1-4 TRBV29-1 TRBD1 TGCAGCGCACAAAGAGGGGGCCTGAATGAAAAACTGTTTTTT CSAQRGGLNEKLFF
. TRBJ1-2 TRBV5-5 . TGTGCCAGCAGCGCTGGGGCGCTTAACTATGGCTACACCTTC CASSAGALNYGYTF
. TRBJ1-2 TRBV7-2 . TGTGCCAGCAACCAACAGTTAGACTATGGCTACACCTTC CASNQQLDYGYTF
few TRBJ1-6 TRBV11-1 . TGTGCTAGCAGCCGGACACCGGTTTCACCCCTTCACTTT CASSRTPVSPLHF
. TRBJ2-2 TRBV11-2 . TGTGCCAGGAGCACAGACTCCGATACCGGGGAGCTGTTTTTT CARSTDSDTGELFF
few TRBJ1-2 TRBV6-5 . TGTGCCAGCACATCAGGGTTTCGGGGTTACACCTTC CASTSGFRGYTF